This T cell receptor beta chain appears in the sequencing data of a study of control samples from healthy donors and cancer patients. Generated by immunoSEQ multiplex PCR, the TCRdb table keeps only in-frame clones and is missing some. The table has some 41,000 clones, around 87% seen once. Worth noting for this clone: The same CDR3 can be traced to other DNA sequences in this sample.

Germline V gene sequence: CDR1 SGHRS, CDR2 YFSETQ. The ends were cut back, 0 bases at V and 0 bases at J, with 7 bases in the middle. The CDR3 runs to 15 residues. The rearrangement uses TRBV5-1 and TRBJ1-5; D uncertain. The receptor was derived from a woman aged 55-70 years with lung cancer. The sequencing input was PBMCs. CDR3 nucleotide sequence: TGCGCCAGCAGCTTGGCCGGGAATAGCAATCAGCCCCAGCATTTT. It specifies CASSLAGNSNQPQHF. Complete variable domain (other parts from reference TRBV5-1 and TRBJ1-5): KAGVTQTPRYLIKTRGQQVTLSCSPISGHRSVSWYQQTPGQGLQFLFEYFSETQRNKGNFPGRFSGRQFSNSRSEMNVSTLELGDSALYLCASSLAGNSNQPQHFGDGTRLSIL.